What follows are 15 T cell receptor beta chains derived from one specimen sequenced in a study of cytomegalovirus exposure and HLA in healthy donors. Primers: 60 Vbeta forward and 13 Jbeta reverse. Using immunoSEQ multiplex PCR, the repertoire was profiled, and TCRdb retains in-frame clones only, with some absent. The sample carries nearly 200,000 clones, 60% to 80% recorded once. Sequencing input: PBMCs. The receptors stem from a woman in her twenties or thirties in good health and CMV-seropositive.

Turning to this clone: The junction differs from germline at one of its ends, possibly a read error. The V call is TRBV9, the J call TRBJ2-2; 8 nucleotides match TRBD2. The CDR3 is 14 residues long. Germline V gene sequence: CDR1 SGDLS, CDR2 YYNGEE. In DNA, the CDR3 is TGTGCCAGCAGCGTAGACCCTGACAGCGGGGGGCTGTTTTTT. It is translated as CASSVDPDSGGLFF.

CDR3 nucleotides: TGTGCCAGCAGGGAGGGCAATCAGCCCCAGCATTTT. Translation gives CASREGNQPQHF. The chain carries TRBV28 and TRBJ1-5; D call uncertain. V lost 6 bases, J lost 2 bases, and 5 bases lay in between. This CDR3 contains 12 residues. Germline V lookup: CDR1 MDHEN, CDR2 SYDVKM.

This clone occurred a few times. V usage is TRBV19 and J usage is TRBJ2-7; possible D gene TRBD1, 5 bases. V gave up 5 bases and J gave up 7 bases, with 12 bases separating them. Germline V CDR1 and CDR2: LNHDA, SQIVND (reference sequence). The CDR3 contains 12 residues. The CDR3 DNA reads as TGTGCCAGTAGTTTCACAGGTTGGGAGCAGTACTTC. Translating gives CASSFTGWEQYF.

The chain uses TRBV6-4 and TRBJ2-1; the match to TRBD2 covers 7 bases. CDR1 is MRHNA, CDR2 SNTAGT, per germline. V trimming: 3 bases; J trimming: 6 bases; junction bases outside the gene matches: 5. There are 14 residues in the CDR3. The CDR3 spells CASSDGGGINEQFF. In DNA form, the CDR3 reads TGTGCCAGCAGTGATGGCGGGGGTATCAATGAGCAGTTCTTC.

Comments on this clone: Other DNA variants within this sample encode the same CDR3. V usage is TRBV29-1 and J usage is TRBJ1-1; D may be TRBD1 (5 bases). The CDR3 consists of 12 residues. Trimming shortened V by 5 bases and J by 1 base, and 8 bases separated the two germline ends. CDR1 is SQVTM and CDR2 is ANQGSEA in the germline V gene. The CDR3 region is CSVRGGNTEAFF. The CDR3 DNA is TGCAGCGTTCGGGGGGGGAACACTGAAGCTTTCTTT.

V and J are TRBV28 and TRBJ2-7; TRBD1 might be the D (6 bases). The length of the CDR3 is 12 residues. Germline V gives CDR1 MDHEN, CDR2 SYDVKM. Trimming removed 7 bases from V and 2 bases from J, with 9 bases in between. The CDR3 spells CASISGAYEQYF. CDR3 in DNA: TGTGCCAGCATTTCAGGGGCCTACGAGCAGTACTTC.

This chain joins TRBV19 and TRBJ1-6, with TRBD1 matching 8 bases. The CDR3 contains 15 residues. The germline CDR1 and CDR2 sequences are LNHDA and SQIVND (reference sequence). Trimming at V came to 5 bases and at J to 10 bases, leaving 10 bases not matched to a gene. The CDR3 DNA is TGTGCCAGTAGTCTGCGGCAGGGGGCGGAATCACCCCTCCACTTT. Protein product: CASSLRQGAESPLHF.

V gene TRBV5-5 combines with J gene TRBJ1-6; D is perhaps TRBD1 (5 bases). This CDR3 is built from 15 residues. With 1 base removed from V and 7 bases from J, the gap between germline ends came to 12 bases. The V gene's germline CDR1 is SGHKS and CDR2 YYEKEE (reference sequence). The CDR3 DNA sequence: TGTGCCAGCAGCTTGAGGGGCAGCGGGAATTCACCCCTCCACTTT. Its protein is CASSLRGSGNSPLHF. Variable domain in full (rest from reference TRBV5-5 and TRBJ1-6): DAGVTQSPTHLIKTRGQQVTLRCSPISGHKSVSWYQQVLGQGPQFIFQYYEKEERGRGNFPDRFSARQFPNYSSELNVNALLLGDSALYLCASSLRGSGNSPLHFGNGTRLTVT.

The rearrangement uses TRBV15 and TRBJ2-7; 11 bases align to TRBD1. This CDR3 spans 14 amino acids. J was trimmed by 5 bases and V by 4 bases; bases with no gene match: 4. Germline values: CDR1 LNHNV, CDR2 YYDKDF (reference sequence). This CDR3 is CATSTRTGGDEQYF. The CDR3, as DNA: TGTGCCACCAGCACCCGGACAGGGGGCGACGAGCAGTACTTC. Full variable domain (rest looked up from reference TRBV15 and TRBJ2-7): DAMVIQNPRYQVTQFGKPVTLSCSQTLNHNVMYWYQQKSSQAPKLLFHYYDKDFNNEADTPDNFQSRRPNTSFCFLDIRSPGLGDTAMYLCATSTRTGGDEQYFGPGTRLTVT.

This chain joins TRBV28 and TRBJ2-7; the D gene is possibly TRBD2 (5 bases). Trimming stripped 6 bases from V and 2 bases from J, with 17 bases between. This CDR3 comprises 15 residues. The V gene's germline CDR1 is MDHEN and CDR2 SYDVKM. CDR3 region: CASSHPSGSPYEQYF. As DNA, the CDR3 is TGTGCCAGCAGCCACCCGTCGGGGAGTCCCTACGAGCAGTACTTC.

The J gene is TRBJ2-3, the V gene TRBV4-2; 8 bases align to TRBD2. Germline lookup yields CDR1 LGHNA and CDR2 YNFKEQ. V shed 1 base, J shed 2 bases, and the junction held 5 bases outside the gene matches. This CDR3 spans 16 amino acids. CDR3 protein: CASSQVTSGHTDTQYF. For the CDR3, the DNA is TGTGCCAGCAGCCAAGTCACTAGCGGACACACAGATACGCAGTATTTT.

Worth noting for this clone: The conserved phenylalanine or tryptophan is not found at the CDR3 terminus, so this likely reflects a read error. The V call is TRBV30, the J call TRBJ1-2, with 10 bases fitting TRBD1. CDR1 GTSNPN and CDR2 SVGIG come from the germline V gene (reference sequence). CDR3 length: 13 amino acids. CDR3 in amino acids: CAIQGDRGDGYTS. The CDR3 nucleotides are TGTGCGATTCAAGGGGACAGGGGTGATGGCTACACCTCC.

As DNA, the CDR3 is TGTGCCAGCAGTGACAGGGGAGCTAATGAAAAACTGTTTTTT. Its protein product is CASSDRGANEKLFF. The chain carries TRBV6-6 and TRBJ1-4, with 8 bases identical to TRBD1. V gave up 5 bases and J gave up 3 bases; unmatched junction bases: 2. The CDR3 has 14 residues. Germline CDR1 MNHNY, CDR2 SVGAGI (reference sequence).

This rearrangement joins TRBV29-1 to TRBJ2-5, with 12 bases aligning to TRBD2. This CDR3 spans 13 amino acids. J gave up 6 bases and V 8 bases, and 7 bases lay outside the gene matches. From germline, CDR1 is SQVTM and CDR2 ANQGSEA. The CDR3 DNA sequence: TGCAGCTCGGGACTAGCGGGCTCACAGACCCAGTACTTC. This translates into CSSGLAGSQTQYF.

This chain joins TRBV28 and TRBJ1-2; D not certain. Germline CDR1 and CDR2: MDHEN and SYDVKM. This CDR3 is 13 amino acids long. V lost 2 bases and J lost 8, with 12 bases in between. CDR3 in amino acids: CASSLIVPGGYTF. The CDR3 DNA sequence: TGTGCCAGCAGTTTAATAGTGCCGGGAGGCTACACCTTC.